Presented here are 3 T cell receptor beta chains from one specimen sequenced in a study of neurological immune-mediated disorders. TCRdb reprocessed the 5' RACE reads with MiXCR, giving one entry per CDR3 protein. This table holds 70,000 to 95,000 distinct CDR3 sequences, approximately 13% found once. Time point reported: longitudinal time-point 2. The sample consisted of PBMCs. The receptors originated from a female donor with HTLV-1-associated myelopathy (HAM/TSP).

This clonotype occurred many times. The genes are TRBV5-1 and TRBJ2-1; D is possibly TRBD1 or TRBD2 (5 bases each). V was shortened by 4 bases and J by 4 bases, with 15 bases between the two germline ends. There are 15 residues in the CDR3. The V gene's germline CDR1 is SGHRS and CDR2 YFSETQ. The CDR3 region has the DNA TGCGCCAGCAGCCCTCGAAGGGACGGTTACAATGAGCAGTTCTTC. Residues: CASSPRRDGYNEQFF. The variable domain in full, completed from reference TRBV5-1 and TRBJ2-1, reads KAGVTQTPRYLIKTRGQQVTLSCSPISGHRSVSWYQQTPGQGLQFLFEYFSETQRNKGNFPGRFSGRQFSNSRSEMNVSTLELGDSALYLCASSPRRDGYNEQFFGPGTRLTVL.

This clonotype was counted many times. CDR3 residues: CASSTSGASYEQYF. The CDR3 DNA reads TGTGCCAGCAGTACAAGCGGCGCTTCCTACGAGCAGTACTTC. V usage is TRBV27 and J usage is TRBJ2-7; D may be TRBD2 (5 bases). V was clipped by 5 bases and J by 1 base, with 12 bases between them. There are 14 residues in the CDR3. Germline V lookup: CDR1 MNHEY, CDR2 SMNVEV (reference sequence).

This clonotype was found many times. V usage is TRBV6-1 and J usage is TRBJ1-2, with TRBD1 matching 9 bases. The V gene's germline CDR1 is MNHNS and CDR2 SASEGT. Unmatched junction bases numbered 7, after V lost 0 bases and J lost 8 bases. This CDR3 is 15 amino acids long. Written as DNA, the CDR3 is TGTGCCAGCAGTGAAGCGTACTGGACAGGGGAAGGCTACACCTTC. Protein: CASSEAYWTGEGYTF.